Presented here are 7 T cell receptor beta chains from one specimen sequenced in a study of shared clonotypes between healthy human individuals. TCRdb's copy holds only in-frame clones and misses some; the assay was immunoSEQ multiplex PCR. The profile shows some 2 million clones, 95% of them singletons. Sequencing was carried out using naive CD4+ T cells sorted from blood. Indicated subset: CD45RA+ positively selected. The receptors shown here come from a man aged 18 to 35 in good health.

The J gene is TRBJ2-5, the V gene TRBV4-2; 9 bases line up with TRBD2. The CDR3 covers 16 residues. V lost 0 bases, J lost 5 bases, and 7 bases stayed unmatched. Germline V gene sequence: CDR1 LGHNA, CDR2 YNFKEQ. The CDR3 spells CASSQELAGEFETQYF. Here the CDR3 DNA reads TGTGCCAGCAGCCAAGAATTAGCGGGGGAATTCGAGACCCAGTACTTC.

The chain has TRBV2 and TRBJ1-4; a possible D gene is TRBD1 (5 bases). CDR1 and CDR2 from the germline V gene are SNHLY and FYNNEI. The CDR3 spans 13 residues. Trimming pared 6 bases from V and 2 bases from J, leaving 7 bases between. The DNA of the CDR3 is TGTGCCAGCAGAGGGACCACTAATGAAAAACTGTTTTTT. As protein: CASRGTTNEKLFF.

Comments on this clone: Additional DNA sequences in this sample encode the identical CDR3. This sequence joins TRBV5-1 and TRBJ1-3, with 7 bases that match TRBD1. This CDR3 contains 15 residues. The V gene's germline CDR1 is SGHRS and CDR2 YFSETQ. V dropped 0 bases and J dropped 1; count of bases not matched to a gene: 1. DNA for the CDR3: TGCGCCAGCAGCTTGGAGGGGGCTTCTGGAAACACCATATATTTT. It encodes CASSLEGASGNTIYF.

The chain combines TRBV6-6 with TRBJ1-3; tentative D call: TRBD1 (6 bases). Between the trimmed V and J ends, which lost 4 bases and 1 base, there was a span of 14 bases. The germline V gene has CDR1 MNHNY and CDR2 SVGAGI (reference sequence). The CDR3 spans 16 residues. The CDR3 nucleotides are TGTGCCAGCAGTTCGCCGGGACACGCTTCTGGAAACACCATATATTTT. This sequence encodes CASSSPGHASGNTIYF.

This clone came up once. V and J are TRBV19 and TRBJ2-7; D gene uncertain. The V gene's germline CDR1 is LNHDA and CDR2 SQIVND (reference sequence). The CDR3 covers 13 residues. V lost 8 bases and J lost 0, with 11 bases in between. CDR3 region: CASQGWSSYEQYF. CDR3 nucleotides: TGTGCCAGTCAAGGGTGGAGCTCCTACGAGCAGTACTTC.

J is TRBJ2-6 and V is TRBV5-1, with 9 positions matching TRBD1. V dropped 3 bases and J dropped 1; count of bases not matched to a gene: 8. Germline CDR1 SGHRS, CDR2 YFSETQ. This CDR3 has 18 amino acids. CDR3 nucleotide sequence: TGCGCCAGCAGCTCACAGGGGGCGCTAACTTCTGGGGCCAACGTCCTGACTTTC. Protein: CASSSQGALTSGANVLTF.

The chain links TRBV2 to TRBJ1-1; 8 bases align to TRBD1. Germline CDR1 SNHLY, CDR2 FYNNEI. J gave up 5 bases and V 2 bases, and 4 bases lay outside the gene matches. The CDR3 runs 14 residues. The CDR3 region has the DNA TGTGCCAGCAGTGAACGCGGACAGGGTACTGAAGCTTTCTTT. Its translation: CASSERGQGTEAFF.